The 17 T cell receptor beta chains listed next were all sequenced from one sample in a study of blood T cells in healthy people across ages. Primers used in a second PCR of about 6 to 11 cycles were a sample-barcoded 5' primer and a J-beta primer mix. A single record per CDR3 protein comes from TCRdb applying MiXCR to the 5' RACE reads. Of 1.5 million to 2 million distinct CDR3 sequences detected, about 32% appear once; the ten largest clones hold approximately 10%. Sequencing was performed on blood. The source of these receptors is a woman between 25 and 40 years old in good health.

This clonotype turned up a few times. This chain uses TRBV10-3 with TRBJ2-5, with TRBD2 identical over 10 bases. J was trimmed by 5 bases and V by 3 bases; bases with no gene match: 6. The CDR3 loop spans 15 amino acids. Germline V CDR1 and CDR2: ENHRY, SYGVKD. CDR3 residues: CAISDERGGRETQYF. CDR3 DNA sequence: TGTGCCATCAGTGATGAGCGGGGGGGCCGTGAGACCCAGTACTTC.

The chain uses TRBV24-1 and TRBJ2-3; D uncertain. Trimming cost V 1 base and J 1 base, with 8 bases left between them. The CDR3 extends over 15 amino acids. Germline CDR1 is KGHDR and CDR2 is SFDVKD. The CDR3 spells CATSDFSTRTDTQYF. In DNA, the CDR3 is TGTGCCACCAGTGATTTTTCGACGCGCACAGATACGCAGTATTTT.

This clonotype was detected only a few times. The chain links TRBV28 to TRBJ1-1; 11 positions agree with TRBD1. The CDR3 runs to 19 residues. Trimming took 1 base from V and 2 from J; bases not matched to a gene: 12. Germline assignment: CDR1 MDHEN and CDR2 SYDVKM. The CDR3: CASSLLQIQRTGGNTEAFF. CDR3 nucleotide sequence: TGTGCCAGCAGTTTATTACAAATTCAAAGGACAGGGGGCAACACTGAAGCTTTCTTT.

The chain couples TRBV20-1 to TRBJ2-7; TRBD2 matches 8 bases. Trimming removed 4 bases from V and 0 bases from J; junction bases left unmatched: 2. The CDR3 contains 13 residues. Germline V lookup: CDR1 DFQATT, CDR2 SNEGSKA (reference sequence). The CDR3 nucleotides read TGCAGTGCTACGGGGGGGCCCTCCTACGAGCAGTACTTC. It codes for CSATGGPSYEQYF.

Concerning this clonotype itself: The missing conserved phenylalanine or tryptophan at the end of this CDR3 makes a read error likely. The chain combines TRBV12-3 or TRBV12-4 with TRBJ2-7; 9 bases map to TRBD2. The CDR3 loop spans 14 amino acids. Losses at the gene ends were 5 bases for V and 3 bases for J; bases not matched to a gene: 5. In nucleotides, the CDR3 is TGTGCCAGCAGTCCTAGCGGGAATAGCTACGAGCAGTACTTA. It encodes CASSPSGNSYEQYL.

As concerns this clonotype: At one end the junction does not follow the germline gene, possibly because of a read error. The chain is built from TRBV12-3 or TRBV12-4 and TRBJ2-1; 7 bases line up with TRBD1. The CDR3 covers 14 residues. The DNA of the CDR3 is TGTGCCAGCAGTACCGGGACAGCTAACAATAAGCAGTTCTTC. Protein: CASSTGTANNKQFF.

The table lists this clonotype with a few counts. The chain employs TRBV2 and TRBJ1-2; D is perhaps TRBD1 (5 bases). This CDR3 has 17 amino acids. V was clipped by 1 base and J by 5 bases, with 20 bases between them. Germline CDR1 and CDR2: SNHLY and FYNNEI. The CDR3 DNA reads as TGTGCCAGCAGTGAAGAGTTGACGGGGATAGGGGTGTATGGCTACACCTTC. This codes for CASSEELTGIGVYGYTF.

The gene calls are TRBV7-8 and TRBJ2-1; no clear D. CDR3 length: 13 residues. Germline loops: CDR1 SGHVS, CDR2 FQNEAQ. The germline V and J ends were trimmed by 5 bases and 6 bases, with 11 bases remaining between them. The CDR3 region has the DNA TGTGCCAGCAGCGTTCGAACAGCCAATGAGCAGTTCTTC. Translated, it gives CASSVRTANEQFF.

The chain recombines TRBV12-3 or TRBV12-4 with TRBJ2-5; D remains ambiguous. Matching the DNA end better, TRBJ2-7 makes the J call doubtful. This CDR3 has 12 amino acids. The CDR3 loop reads CASSFTSHEQYF. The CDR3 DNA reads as TGTGCCAGCAGTTTTACCAGCCACGAGCAGTACTTC.

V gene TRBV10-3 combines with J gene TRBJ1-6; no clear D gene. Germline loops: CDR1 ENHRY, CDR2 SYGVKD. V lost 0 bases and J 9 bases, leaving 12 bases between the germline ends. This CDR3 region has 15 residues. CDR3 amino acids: CAISESGMVSSPLHF. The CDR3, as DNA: TGTGCCATCAGTGAGTCGGGAATGGTTAGTTCACCCCTCCACTTT.

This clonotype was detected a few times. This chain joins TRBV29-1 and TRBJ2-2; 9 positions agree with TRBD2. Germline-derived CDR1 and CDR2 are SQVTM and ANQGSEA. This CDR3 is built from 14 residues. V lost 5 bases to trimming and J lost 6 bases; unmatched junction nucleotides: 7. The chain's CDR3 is CSVSLAGMAGELFF. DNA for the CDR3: TGCAGCGTTAGTCTAGCGGGAATGGCCGGGGAGCTGTTTTTT.

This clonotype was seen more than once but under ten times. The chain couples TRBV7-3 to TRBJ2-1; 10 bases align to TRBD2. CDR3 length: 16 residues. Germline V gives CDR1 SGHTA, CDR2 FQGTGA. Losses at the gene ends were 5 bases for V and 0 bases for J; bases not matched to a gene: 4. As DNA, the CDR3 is TGTGCCAGCAGCCAGATAGCGGGGGGCTCCTACAATGAGCAGTTCTTC. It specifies CASSQIAGGSYNEQFF.

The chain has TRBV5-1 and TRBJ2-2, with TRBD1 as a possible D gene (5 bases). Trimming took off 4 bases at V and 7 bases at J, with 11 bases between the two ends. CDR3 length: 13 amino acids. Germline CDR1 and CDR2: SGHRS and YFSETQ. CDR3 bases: TGCGCCAGCAGCCCCGACAGTTACGGGGAGCTGTTTTTT. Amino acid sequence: CASSPDSYGELFF. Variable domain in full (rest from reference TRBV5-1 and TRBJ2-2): KAGVTQTPRYLIKTRGQQVTLSCSPISGHRSVSWYQQTPGQGLQFLFEYFSETQRNKGNFPGRFSGRQFSNSRSEMNVSTLELGDSALYLCASSPDSYGELFFGEGSRLTVL.

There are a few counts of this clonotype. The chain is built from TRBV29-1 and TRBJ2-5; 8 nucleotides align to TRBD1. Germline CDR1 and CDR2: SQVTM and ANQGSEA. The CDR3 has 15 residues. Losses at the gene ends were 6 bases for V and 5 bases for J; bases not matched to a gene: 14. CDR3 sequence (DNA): TGCAGCGTCCCTGGACAGGGTTCCCTGTTGGAGACCCAGTACTTC. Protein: CSVPGQGSLLETQYF.

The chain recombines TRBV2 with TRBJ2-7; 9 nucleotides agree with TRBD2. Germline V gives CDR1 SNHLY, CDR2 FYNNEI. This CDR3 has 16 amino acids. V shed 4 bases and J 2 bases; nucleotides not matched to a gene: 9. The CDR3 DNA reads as TGTGCCAGCAGTGGGGCCCTAGCGGGATTCACCTACGAGCAGTACTTC. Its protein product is CASSGALAGFTYEQYF.

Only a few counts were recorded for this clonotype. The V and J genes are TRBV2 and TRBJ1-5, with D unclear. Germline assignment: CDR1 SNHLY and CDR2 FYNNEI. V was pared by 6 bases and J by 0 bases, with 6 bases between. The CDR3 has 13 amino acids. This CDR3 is CASRLFSNQPQHF. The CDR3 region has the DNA TGTGCCAGCAGACTGTTTAGCAATCAGCCCCAGCATTTT.

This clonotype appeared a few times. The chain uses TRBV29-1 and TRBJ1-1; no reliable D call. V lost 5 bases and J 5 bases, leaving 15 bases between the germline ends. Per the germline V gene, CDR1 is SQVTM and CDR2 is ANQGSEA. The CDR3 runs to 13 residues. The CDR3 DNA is TGCAGCGTTTCTCGCCTTCTTGGGACTGAAGCTTTCTTT. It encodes CSVSRLLGTEAFF.